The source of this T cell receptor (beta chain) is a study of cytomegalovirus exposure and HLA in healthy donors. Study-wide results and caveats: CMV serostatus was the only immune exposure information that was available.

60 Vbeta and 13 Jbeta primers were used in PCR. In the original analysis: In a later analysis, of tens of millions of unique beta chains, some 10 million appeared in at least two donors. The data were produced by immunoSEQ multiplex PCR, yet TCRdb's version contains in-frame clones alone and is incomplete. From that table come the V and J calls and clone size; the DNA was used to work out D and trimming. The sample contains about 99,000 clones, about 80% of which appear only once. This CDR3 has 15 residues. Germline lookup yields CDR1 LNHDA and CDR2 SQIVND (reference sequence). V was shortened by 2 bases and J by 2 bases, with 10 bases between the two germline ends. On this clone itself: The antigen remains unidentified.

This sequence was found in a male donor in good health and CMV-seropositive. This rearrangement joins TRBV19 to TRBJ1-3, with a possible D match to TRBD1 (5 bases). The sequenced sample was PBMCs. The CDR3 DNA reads TGTGCCAGTAGTATAATACCGGGGGCTGGAAACACCATATATTTT. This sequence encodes CASSIIPGAGNTIYF. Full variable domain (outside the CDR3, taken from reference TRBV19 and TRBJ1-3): DGGITQSPKYLFRKEGQNVTLSCEQNLNHDAMYWYRQDPGQGLRLIYYSQIVNDFQKGDIAEGYSVSREKKESFPLTVTSAQKNPTAFYLCASSIIPGAGNTIYFGEGSWLTVV.